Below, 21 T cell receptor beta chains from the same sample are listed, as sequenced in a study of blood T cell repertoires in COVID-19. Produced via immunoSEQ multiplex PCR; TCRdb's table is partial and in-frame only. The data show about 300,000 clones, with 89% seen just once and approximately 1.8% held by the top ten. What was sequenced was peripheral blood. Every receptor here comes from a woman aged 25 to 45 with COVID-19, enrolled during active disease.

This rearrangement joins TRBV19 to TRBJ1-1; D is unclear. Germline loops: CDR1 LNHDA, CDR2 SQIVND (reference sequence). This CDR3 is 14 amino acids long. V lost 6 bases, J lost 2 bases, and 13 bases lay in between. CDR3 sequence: CASSPRGGNTEAFF. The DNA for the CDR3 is TGTGCCAGTAGCCCAAGAGGCGGTAACACTGAAGCTTTCTTT.

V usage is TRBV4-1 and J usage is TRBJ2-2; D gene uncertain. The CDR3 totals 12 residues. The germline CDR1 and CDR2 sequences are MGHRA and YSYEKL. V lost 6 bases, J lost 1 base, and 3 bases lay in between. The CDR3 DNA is TGCGCCAGCAGTAGGAACACCGGGGAGCTGTTTTTT. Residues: CASSRNTGELFF.

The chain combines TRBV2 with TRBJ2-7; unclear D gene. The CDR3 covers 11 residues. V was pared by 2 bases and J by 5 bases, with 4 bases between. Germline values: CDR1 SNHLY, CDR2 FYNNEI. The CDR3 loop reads CASSEFDEQYF. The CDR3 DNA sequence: TGTGCCAGCAGTGAATTCGACGAGCAGTACTTC.

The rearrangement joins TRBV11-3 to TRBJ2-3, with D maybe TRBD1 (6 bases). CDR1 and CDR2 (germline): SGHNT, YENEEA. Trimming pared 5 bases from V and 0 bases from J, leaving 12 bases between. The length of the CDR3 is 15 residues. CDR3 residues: CASSPEGGSTDTQYF. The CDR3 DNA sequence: TGTGCCAGCAGCCCCGAAGGGGGAAGCACAGATACGCAGTATTTT.

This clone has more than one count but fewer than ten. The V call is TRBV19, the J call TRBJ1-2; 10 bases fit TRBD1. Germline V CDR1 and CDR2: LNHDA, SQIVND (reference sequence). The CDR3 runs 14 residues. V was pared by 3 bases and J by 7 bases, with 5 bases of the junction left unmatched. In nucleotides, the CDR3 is TGTGCCAGTAGTATTCCCGGGACAGGGGTTGGCTACACCTTC. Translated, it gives CASSIPGTGVGYTF.

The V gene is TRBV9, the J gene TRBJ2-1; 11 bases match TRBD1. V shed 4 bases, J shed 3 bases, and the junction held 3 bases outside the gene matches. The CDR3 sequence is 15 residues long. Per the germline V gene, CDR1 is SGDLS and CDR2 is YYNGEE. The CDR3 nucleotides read TGTGCCAGCAGCCAGGACAGGGGGCTCTACAATGAGCAGTTCTTC. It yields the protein CASSQDRGLYNEQFF.

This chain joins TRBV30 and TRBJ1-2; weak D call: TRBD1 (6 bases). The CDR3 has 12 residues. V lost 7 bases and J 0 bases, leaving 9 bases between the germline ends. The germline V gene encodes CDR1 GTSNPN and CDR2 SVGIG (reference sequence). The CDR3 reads CALRTANYGYTF. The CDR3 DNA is TGTGCCTTGAGGACAGCTAACTATGGCTACACCTTC.

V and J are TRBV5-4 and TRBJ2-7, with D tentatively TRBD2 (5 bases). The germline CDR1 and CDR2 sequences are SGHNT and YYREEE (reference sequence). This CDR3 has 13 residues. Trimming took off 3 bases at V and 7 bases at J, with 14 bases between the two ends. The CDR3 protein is CASSSGSSWEQYF. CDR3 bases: TGTGCCAGCAGCTCGGGATCCTCTTGGGAGCAGTACTTC.

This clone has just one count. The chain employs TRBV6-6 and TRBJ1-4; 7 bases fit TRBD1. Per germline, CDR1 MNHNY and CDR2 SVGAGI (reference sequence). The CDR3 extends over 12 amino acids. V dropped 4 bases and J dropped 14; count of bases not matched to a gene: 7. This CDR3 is CASSSGTDPLFF. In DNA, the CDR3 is TGTGCCAGCAGTTCCGGGACAGACCCGCTGTTTTTT.

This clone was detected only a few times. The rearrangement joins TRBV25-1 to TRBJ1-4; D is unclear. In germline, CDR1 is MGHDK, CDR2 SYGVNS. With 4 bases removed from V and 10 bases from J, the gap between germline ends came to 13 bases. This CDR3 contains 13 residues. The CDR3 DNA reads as TGTGCCAGCAGTGCGTTGAGGGTCGGAAAACTGTTTTTT. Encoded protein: CASSALRVGKLFF.

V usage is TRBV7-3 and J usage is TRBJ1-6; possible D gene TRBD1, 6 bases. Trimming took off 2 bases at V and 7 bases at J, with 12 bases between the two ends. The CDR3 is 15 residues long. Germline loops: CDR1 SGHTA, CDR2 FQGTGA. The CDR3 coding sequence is TGTGCCAGCAGCTTACTCTCTCAGGGGAATTCACCCCTCCACTTT. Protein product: CASSLLSQGNSPLHF.

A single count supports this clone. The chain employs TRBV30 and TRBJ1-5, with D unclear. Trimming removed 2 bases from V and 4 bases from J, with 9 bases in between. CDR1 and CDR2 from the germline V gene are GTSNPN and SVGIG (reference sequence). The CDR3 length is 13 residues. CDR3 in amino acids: CAWSLEGNQPQHF. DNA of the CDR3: TGTGCCTGGAGTCTGGAGGGAAATCAGCCCCAGCATTTT.

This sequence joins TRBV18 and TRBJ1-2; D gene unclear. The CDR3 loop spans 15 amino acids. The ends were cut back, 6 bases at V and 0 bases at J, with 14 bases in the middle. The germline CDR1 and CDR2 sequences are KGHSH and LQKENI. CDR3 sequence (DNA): TGTGCCAGCTCGACCGTCGGGATAGCTAACTATGGCTACACCTTC. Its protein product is CASSTVGIANYGYTF.

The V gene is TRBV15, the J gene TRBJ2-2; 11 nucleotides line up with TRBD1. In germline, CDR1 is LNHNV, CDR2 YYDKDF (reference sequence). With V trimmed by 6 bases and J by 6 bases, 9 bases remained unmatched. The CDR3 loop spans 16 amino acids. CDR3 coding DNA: TGTGCCACCAGAAGGACAGGGGGCAATACCGCCGGGGAGCTGTTTTTT. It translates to CATRRTGGNTAGELFF.

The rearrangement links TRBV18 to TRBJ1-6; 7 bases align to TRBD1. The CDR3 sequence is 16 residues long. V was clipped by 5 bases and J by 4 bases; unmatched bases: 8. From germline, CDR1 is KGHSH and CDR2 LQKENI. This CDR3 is CASSAPTGNYNSPLHF. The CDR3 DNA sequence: TGTGCCAGCTCAGCTCCGACAGGGAATTATAATTCACCCCTCCACTTT.

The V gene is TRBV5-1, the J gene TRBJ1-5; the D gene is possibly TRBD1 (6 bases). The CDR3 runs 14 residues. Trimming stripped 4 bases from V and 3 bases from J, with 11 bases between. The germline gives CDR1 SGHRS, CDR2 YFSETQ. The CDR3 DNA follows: TGCGCCAGCAGCCCAGGACAGACCAATCAGCCCCAGCATTTT. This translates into CASSPGQTNQPQHF.

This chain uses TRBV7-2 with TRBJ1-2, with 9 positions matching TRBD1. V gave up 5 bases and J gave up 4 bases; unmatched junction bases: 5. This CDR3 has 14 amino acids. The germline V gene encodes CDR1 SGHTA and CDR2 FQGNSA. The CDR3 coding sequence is TGTGCCAGCAGCCCCGGGGACAGGGCCTATGGCTACACCTTC. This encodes CASSPGDRAYGYTF.

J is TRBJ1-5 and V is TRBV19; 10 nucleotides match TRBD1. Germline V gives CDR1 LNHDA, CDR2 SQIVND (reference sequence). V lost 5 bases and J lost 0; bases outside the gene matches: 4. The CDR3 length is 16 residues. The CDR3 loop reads CASSWTGGYSNQPQHF. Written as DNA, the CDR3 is TGTGCCAGTAGTTGGACAGGGGGTTATAGCAATCAGCCCCAGCATTTT. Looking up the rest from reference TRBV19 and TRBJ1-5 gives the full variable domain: DGGITQSPKYLFRKEGQNVTLSCEQNLNHDAMYWYRQDPGQGLRLIYYSQIVNDFQKGDIAEGYSVSREKKESFPLTVTSAQKNPTAFYLCASSWTGGYSNQPQHFGDGTRLSIL.

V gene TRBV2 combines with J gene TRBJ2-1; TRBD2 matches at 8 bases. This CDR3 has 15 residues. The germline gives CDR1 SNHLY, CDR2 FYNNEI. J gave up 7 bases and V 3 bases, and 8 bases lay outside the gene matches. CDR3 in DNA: TGTGCCAGCAGTGAGTGGCGGGGGGTGACAAATGAGCAGTTCTTC. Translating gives CASSEWRGVTNEQFF. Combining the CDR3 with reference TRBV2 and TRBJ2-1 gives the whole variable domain EPEVTQTPSHQVTQMGQEVILRCVPISNHLYFYWYRQILGQKVEFLVSFYNNEISEKSEIFDDQFSVERPDGSNFTLKIRSTKLEDSAMYFCASSEWRGVTNEQFFGPGTRLTVL.

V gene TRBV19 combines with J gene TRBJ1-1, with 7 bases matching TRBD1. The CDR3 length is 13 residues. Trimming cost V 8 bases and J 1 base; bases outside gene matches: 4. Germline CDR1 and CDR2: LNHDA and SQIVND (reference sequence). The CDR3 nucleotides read TGTGCCAGTGGGGGACAGACGAACACTGAAGCTTTCTTT. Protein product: CASGGQTNTEAFF.

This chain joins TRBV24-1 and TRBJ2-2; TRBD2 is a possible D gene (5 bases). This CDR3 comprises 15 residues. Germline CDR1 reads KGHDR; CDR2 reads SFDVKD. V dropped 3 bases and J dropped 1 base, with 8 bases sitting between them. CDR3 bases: TGTGCCACCAGTGATCGGGGTTTGAACACCGGGGAGCTGTTTTTT. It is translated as CATSDRGLNTGELFF.